This TCR beta chain was recorded in a study of blood T cell repertoires in COVID-19. The germline V gene encodes CDR1 MNHNS and CDR2 SASEGT. This CDR3 is built from 13 residues. Trimming stripped 5 bases from V and 1 base from J, with 8 bases between. Method: immunoSEQ multiplex PCR; TCRdb's copy keeps in-frame clones and lacks some. This sample has over 75,000 clones, with more than 80% found just once. The clonotype comes from a woman between 65 and 79 years old with acute or convalescent COVID-19. Sequences were obtained from peripheral blood. The V gene is TRBV6-1, the J gene TRBJ2-5; D gene ambiguous. This CDR3 reads CASSYGSQETQYF. Written as DNA, the CDR3 is TGTGCCAGCAGTTATGGCTCCCAAGAGACCCAGTACTTC.